Detailed here is one T cell receptor beta chain. Libraries were prepared by immunoSEQ multiplex PCR; TCRdb keeps only in-frame clonotypes and omits some of them. The repertoire holds 98,000 or so clones, with approximately 94% as singletons. The germline gives CDR1 SQVTM, CDR2 ANQGSEA. There are 12 residues in the CDR3. The V gene lost 6 bases and the J gene lost 6 bases, with 11 bases spanning the gap. This record comes from a study of T cell changes during pregnancy in multiple sclerosis. Source: peripheral blood, taken after pregnancy. The origin of this receptor is a female donor with multiple sclerosis, enrolled in a pregnancy study. This chain links TRBV29-1 with TRBJ2-2; a weak D match, TRBD2 (6 bases). The CDR3 DNA follows: TGCAGCGTCGTAGGACTATCCGGGGAGCTGTTTTTT. It is translated as CSVVGLSGELFF.